These T cell receptor beta chains were read from a single sample in a study of T cell responses to AZD1222 COVID-19 vaccine. Clones were sequenced by immunoSEQ multiplex PCR, and TCRdb holds only the in-frame ones, with some missing. The sample holds 200,000 or so clones, almost 95% seen once. The specimen was peripheral blood, collected on day 0 of AZD1222 vaccination. These receptors came from an adult in good health. CDR3s include the opening cysteine and the closing phenylalanine or tryptophan. D genes are given only for firm matches. Clone size is shown for a subset of rows, as once, few, many or a class of expanded clone.

CDR3nt | CDR3aa | v_gene | d_gene | j_gene | abundance
TGTGCCAGCAGCCGCGGGGCGGGGAATCAGCCCCAGCATTTT | CASSRGAGNQPQHF | TRBV27 | NA | TRBJ1-5 | NA
TGTGCCAGCAGCCAAGATGGGCGCAATCAGCCCCAGCATTTT | CASSQDGRNQPQHF | TRBV4-2 | NA | TRBJ1-5 | NA
TGTGCCAGCAGTGAAGAGGGGATCTCGTCTTGGACTGAAGCTTTCTTT | CASSEEGISSWTEAFF | TRBV6-1 | NA | TRBJ1-1 | NA
TGTGCCAGCAGCGTGGGAGGGACTGCAGATACGCAGTATTTT | CASSVGGTADTQYF | TRBV5-6 | TRBD2 | TRBJ2-3 | NA
TGTGCCAGTACCTATAGAGGGGAAGCGACCACGTACAATGAGCAGTTCTTC | CASTYRGEATTYNEQFF | TRBV19 | NA | TRBJ2-1 | NA
TGTGCCAGCAGCGTAGAGACAGAACTCTCTGGAAACACCATATATTTT | CASSVETELSGNTIYF | TRBV9 | NA | TRBJ1-3 | NA
TGTGCCAGCAGCTCCCCTTGGAGTAGGACTAGCGACTACAATGAGCAGTTCTTC | CASSSPWSRTSDYNEQFF | TRBV7-2 | TRBD2 | TRBJ2-1 | NA
TGTGCCAGCAGTTTTGAGGGCAAATCCTACGAGCAGTACTTC | CASSFEGKSYEQYF | TRBV27 | NA | TRBJ2-7 | NA
TGTGCCAGTAGTATAGCCAGGACTGACTCGGATGGCTACACCTTC | CASSIARTDSDGYTF | TRBV19 | NA | TRBJ1-2 | NA
TGTGCCAGCAGGTTAAGCGGGAGCTCTCCTTACGAGCAGTACTTC | CASRLSGSSPYEQYF | TRBV13 | TRBD2 | TRBJ2-7 | NA
TGTGCTAGTGGCCCGGACTACAATGAGCAGTTCTTC | CASGPDYNEQFF | TRBV12-5 | NA | TRBJ2-1 | NA
TGTGCCAGCAGCGTAGGCGGACTAGCGGCCTACGAGCAGTACTTC | CASSVGGLAAYEQYF | TRBV9 | TRBD2 | TRBJ2-7 | NA
TGTGCCAGCAGTGTACAGGGTCTAGGCGAGCAGTACTTC | CASSVQGLGEQYF | TRBV6-7 | NA | TRBJ2-7 | NA
TGTGCCCCCCGACAGGGCTTCTCTGGAAACACCATATATTTT | CAPRQGFSGNTIYF | TRBV4-2 | TRBD1 | TRBJ1-3 | NA
TGTGCCATCAGTGAGTCGATAAGGGGAAATGAGCAGTTCTTC | CAISESIRGNEQFF | TRBV10-3 | NA | TRBJ2-1 | once
TGTGCCAGCAGTACGGGACAGGGGTACACCGGGGAGCTGTTTTTT | CASSTGQGYTGELFF | TRBV27 | TRBD1 | TRBJ2-2 | NA
TGTGCCAGCAGTTTAACCGCAGGGGGCCTCGACACTGAAGCTTTCTTT | CASSLTAGGLDTEAFF | TRBV28 | TRBD1 | TRBJ1-1 | NA
TGTGCCAGCAATCGCGGGAGATATTACAATGAGCAGTTCTTC | CASNRGRYYNEQFF | TRBV2 | TRBD2 | TRBJ2-1 | NA
TGTGCCAGCAGCTCAACGACTAGCGGGCGATACAATGAGCAGTTCTTC | CASSSTTSGRYNEQFF | TRBV7-2 | TRBD2 | TRBJ2-1 | NA
TGTGCCAGCAGTGAAAGGGACAGAAATTCACCCCTCCACTTT | CASSERDRNSPLHF | TRBV6-1 | TRBD1 | TRBJ1-6 | NA
TGTGCCAGCAGTTACTCACCTTCTGGTGAAGCTTTCTTT | CASSYSPSGEAFF | TRBV6-2/TRBV6-3 | NA | TRBJ1-1 | NA
TGTGCCAGTAGTATTGGTGGCGGGAGGACCACAGATACGCAGTATTTT | CASSIGGGRTTDTQYF | TRBV19 | TRBD2 | TRBJ2-3 | NA
TGTGCCAGCAGCCATCTGATGACGGCCTTGAACACTGAAGCTTTCTTT | CASSHLMTALNTEAFF | TRBV14 | NA | TRBJ1-1 | NA
TGTGCCAGAAGCTTAGAAAACGGAGACTATAGCAATCAGCCCCAGCATTTT | CARSLENGDYSNQPQHF | TRBV7-5 | NA | TRBJ1-5 | NA
TGCGCCAGCAGCTTGCCGGCCGGGGATCCAGGGGAGACCCAGTACTTC | CASSLPAGDPGETQYF | TRBV5-1 | NA | TRBJ2-5 | NA